This T cell receptor (beta chain) appears in the sequencing data of a study of blood T cell repertoires in COVID-19. About the study: T cells, B-cell-depleted T cells, or PBMCs supplied cDNA or gDNA.

The CDR3 length is 16 residues. The V gene's germline CDR1 is SGHRS and CDR2 YFSETQ. V lost 2 bases to trimming and J lost 0 bases, with 13 bases between them. Libraries were prepared by immunoSEQ multiplex PCR; TCRdb keeps only in-frame clonotypes and omits some of them. This sample carries about 68,000 clones, 65% to 85% of them seen once, and the ten largest clones take just under 10%. The specimen was peripheral blood. The clonotype comes from a woman aged 45-59 years with acute or convalescent COVID-19. This rearrangement joins TRBV5-1 to TRBJ2-3; D not certain. The CDR3, as DNA: TGCGCCAGCAGCTTACGGCAGGCGATTAGCACAGATACGCAGTATTTT. Protein sequence: CASSLRQAISTDTQYF.